The entry below describes one T cell receptor (beta chain). Antigen unknown. This entry comes from a study of T-cell memory formation after mild COVID-19. Germline CDR1 is GTSNPN and CDR2 is SVGIG (reference sequence). This CDR3 is built from 15 residues. V lost 1 base to trimming and J lost 7 bases; unmatched junction nucleotides: 11. Regarding the study as a whole: Those CD4+ clones that contracted were mainly in CM and EM (CD8+ ones in EMRA). Nothing showed for sure that second-wave clones peaking on day 37 were SARS-CoV-2 specific.

Constant-segment-primed 5'RACE gave TCR alpha and TCR beta cDNA libraries with sample barcodes and UMIs. Via MiXCR, TCRdb re-called the 5' RACE reads, giving one row per CDR3 protein. The sample consists of some 450,000 distinct CDR3 sequences, about 19% of them appearing once. This TCR was sampled from an adult woman who had mild COVID-19 (a few samples of this study predate the infection). Cell type and time point are not known. The chain recombines TRBV30 with TRBJ2-7, with 9 bases fitting TRBD1. The material sequenced was PBMCs or a T cell subset sorted from them (not recorded which). The CDR3 spells CAWSGGDRVVREQYF. In DNA form, the CDR3 reads TGTGCCTGGAGTGGCGGGGACAGGGTGGTACGGGAGCAGTACTTC.